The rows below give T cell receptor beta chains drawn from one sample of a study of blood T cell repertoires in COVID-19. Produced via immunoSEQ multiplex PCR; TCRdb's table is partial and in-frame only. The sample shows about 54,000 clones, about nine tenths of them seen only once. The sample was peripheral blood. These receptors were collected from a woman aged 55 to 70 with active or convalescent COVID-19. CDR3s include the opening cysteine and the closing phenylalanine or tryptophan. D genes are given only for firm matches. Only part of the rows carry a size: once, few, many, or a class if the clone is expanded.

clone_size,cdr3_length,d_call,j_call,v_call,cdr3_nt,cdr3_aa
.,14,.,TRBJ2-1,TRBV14,TGTGCCAGCAGCTCGGGGAACTCCTACAATGAGCAGTTCTTC,CASSSGNSYNEQFF
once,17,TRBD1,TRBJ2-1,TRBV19,TGTGCCAGTGGGGTGGTGGGACAGGGGCTGTCCTACAATGAGCAGTTCTTC,CASGVVGQGLSYNEQFF
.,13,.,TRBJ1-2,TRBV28,TGTGCCAGCACCTTGGGGGGGGACTATGGCTACACCTTC,CASTLGGDYGYTF
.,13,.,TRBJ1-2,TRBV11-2,TGTGCCAGCAGCTTGCAGGCCAGCTATGGCTACACCTTC,CASSLQASYGYTF
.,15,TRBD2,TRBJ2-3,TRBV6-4,TGTGCCAGCAGAATCCTAGCGGGAGGCACAGATACGCAGTATTTT,CASRILAGGTDTQYF
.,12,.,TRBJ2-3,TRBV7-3,TGTGCCAGCAGCCAGGACACAGATACGCAGTATTTT,CASSQDTDTQYF
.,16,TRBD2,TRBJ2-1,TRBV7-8,TGTGCCAGCAGCTTGGGACTGGCGGGAGGTCACAATGAGCAGTTCTTC,CASSLGLAGGHNEQFF
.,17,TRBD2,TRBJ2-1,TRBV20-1,TGCAGTGCTAGTAGCCTAGCGGGAGGTAGCGCCTACAATGAGCAGTTCTTC,CSASSLAGGSAYNEQFF
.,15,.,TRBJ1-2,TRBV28,TGTGCCAGCAGTTATTTACAGAGCTCTTTATCTGGCTACACCTTC,CASSYLQSSLSGYTF
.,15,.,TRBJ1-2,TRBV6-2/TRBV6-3,TGTGCCAGCAGTTCATGGGCAGGCTCTAACTATGGCTACACCTTC,CASSSWAGSNYGYTF
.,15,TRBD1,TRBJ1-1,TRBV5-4,TGTGCCAGCAGCCTAGGGGGCGCCCAGGGCACTGAAGCTTTCTTT,CASSLGGAQGTEAFF
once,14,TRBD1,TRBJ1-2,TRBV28,TGTGCCAGCAGTTGGGGGGACAGAGGCCTTGGCTACACCTTC,CASSWGDRGLGYTF
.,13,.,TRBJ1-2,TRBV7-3,TGTGCCAGCAGCTTAGGGGGCGCTTATGGCTACACCTTC,CASSLGGAYGYTF
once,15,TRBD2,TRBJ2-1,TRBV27,TGTGCCAGCAGTTCCGAGCGGGAGGGCCGTAATGAGCAGTTCTTC,CASSSEREGRNEQFF
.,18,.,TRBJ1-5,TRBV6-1,TGTGCCAGCAGTGATAATTTAGGGGTGTTTGGGAGCAATCAGCCCCAGCATTTT,CASSDNLGVFGSNQPQHF
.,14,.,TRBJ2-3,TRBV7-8,TGTGCCAGCAGCTTAGCTTCGGGCACAGATACGCAGTATTTT,CASSLASGTDTQYF
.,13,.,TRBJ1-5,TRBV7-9,TGTGCCAGCTCAGGACAAAGCAATCAGCCCCAGCATTTT,CASSGQSNQPQHF
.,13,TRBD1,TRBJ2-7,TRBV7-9,TGTGCCAGCAGCTTGGACAGGGGTTACGAGCAGTACTTC,CASSLDRGYEQYF
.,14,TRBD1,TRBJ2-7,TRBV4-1,TGCGCCAGCCTTATCAGGGGGCTGGACTACGAGCAGTACTTC,CASLIRGLDYEQYF
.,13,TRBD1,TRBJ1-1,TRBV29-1,TGCAGCGCGGCAGGGGGGATGGGATCTGAAGCTTTCTTT,CSAAGGMGSEAFF
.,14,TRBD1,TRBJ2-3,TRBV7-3,TGTGCCAGCAGCTTCGACAGGGACCCAGATACGCAGTATTTT,CASSFDRDPDTQYF
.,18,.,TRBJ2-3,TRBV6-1,TGTGCCAGCAGTGAATCCAACTCCCGCCAGGTCAGCACAGATACGCAGTATTTT,CASSESNSRQVSTDTQYF
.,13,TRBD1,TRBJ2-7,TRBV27,TGTGCCAGCAAACGCACAGGGGGAGACGAGCAGTACTTC,CASKRTGGDEQYF
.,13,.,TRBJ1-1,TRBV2,TGTGCCAGCAGCCGGGAGGGGAACACTGAAGCTTTCTTT,CASSREGNTEAFF
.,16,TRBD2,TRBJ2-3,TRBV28,TGTGCCAGCAGTTGGGGACTAGCGGACCTCACAGATACGCAGTATTTT,CASSWGLADLTDTQYF
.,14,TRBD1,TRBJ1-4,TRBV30,TGTGCCTGGAGGCGGACAGGGGGCCACGAAAAACTGTTTTTT,CAWRRTGGHEKLFF
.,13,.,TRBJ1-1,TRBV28,TGTGCCAGCAGTTTAGGGTCAGGGACTGAAGCTTTCTTT,CASSLGSGTEAFF
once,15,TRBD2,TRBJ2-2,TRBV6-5,TGTGCCAGCGATTTAGCGGGGGAGGGCTCCGGGGAGCTGTTTTTT,CASDLAGEGSGELFF
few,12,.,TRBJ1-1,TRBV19,TGTGCCAGTTCCGTCGGGGACACTGAAGCTTTCTTT,CASSVGDTEAFF
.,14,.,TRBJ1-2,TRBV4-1,TGCGCCAGCAGCCAAGATCTCGGTGTAGAGGGCTACACCTTC,CASSQDLGVEGYTF
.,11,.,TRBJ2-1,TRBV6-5,TGTGCCAGCAGATCATACAATGAGCAGTTCTTC,CASRSYNEQFF
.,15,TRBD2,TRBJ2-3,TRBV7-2,TGTGCCAGCAGTTCTAGCGGGGCGTACACAGATACGCAGTATTTT,CASSSSGAYTDTQYF
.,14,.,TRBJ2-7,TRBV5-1,TGCGCCAGCAGCGGTGGGGGGAGCTCCTACGAGCAGTACTTC,CASSGGGSSYEQYF
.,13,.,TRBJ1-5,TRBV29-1,TGCAGCCCATCGGACAGACCAAATCAGCCCCAGCATTTT,CSPSDRPNQPQHF
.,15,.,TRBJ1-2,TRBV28,TGTGCCAGCAGTTCCCTACCTACGACAGAAAATGGCTACACCTTC,CASSSLPTTENGYTF
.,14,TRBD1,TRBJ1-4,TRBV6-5,TGTGCCACTATAGAAACGACAGGGCCAGAAAAACTGTTTTTT,CATIETTGPEKLFF
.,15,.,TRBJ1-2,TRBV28,TGTGCCAGCAGTACCACGACAGATACTTCTATGCGCTACACCTTC,CASSTTTDTSMRYTF
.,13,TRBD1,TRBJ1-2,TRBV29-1,TGCAGCGTTGAAACAGGGGTTAACTATGGCTACACCTTC,CSVETGVNYGYTF
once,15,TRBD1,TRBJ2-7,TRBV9,TGTGCCAGCAGCGTCCTCGGGACAGGGGTGGACGAGCAGTACTTC,CASSVLGTGVDEQYF
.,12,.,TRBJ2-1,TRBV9,TGTGCCAGCAGCCCCCGGCGGGGTGAGCAGTTCTTC,CASSPRRGEQFF
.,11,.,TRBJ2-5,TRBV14,TGTGCCAGCAGCCAAGGAGATATAGTGTACTTC,CASSQGDIVYF